The next 20 T cell receptor beta chains were all read from a single sample in a study of blood T cell repertoires in COVID-19. The table came from immunoSEQ multiplex PCR; TCRdb's copy has only in-frame clones and leaves some out. This sample has 90,000 or so clones; 87% occur once, and the top ten carry 0.85% to 1.2%. The sequencing input was peripheral blood. Every receptor here comes from a human donor in a cohort sampled during active COVID-19.

This chain joins TRBV30 and TRBJ1-1; 9 positions agree with TRBD1. CDR1 and CDR2 (germline): GTSNPN, SVGIG (reference sequence). The CDR3 sequence is 15 residues long. With V trimmed by 4 bases and J by 1 base, 7 bases remained unmatched. In nucleotides, the CDR3 is TGTGCCTGGAATCCAGGGGACAGGGCGAACACTGAAGCTTTCTTT. Its protein product is CAWNPGDRANTEAFF.

This clone was counted only a few times. The chain is built from TRBV24-1 and TRBJ2-5, with 10 positions matching TRBD2. Germline V lookup: CDR1 KGHDR, CDR2 SFDVKD. The CDR3 loop spans 19 amino acids. The ends lost 2 bases at V and 7 bases at J; junction bases unmatched: 18. In DNA, the CDR3 is TGTGCCACCAGTGATTCCAATGTGGGTAGCGGGAGGCGGACGAGGACCCAGTACTTC. Translation: CATSDSNVGSGRRTRTQYF.

The gene calls are TRBV13 and TRBJ2-2; TRBD2 matches at 16 bases. The V and J ends lost 3 bases and 6 bases, in that order; junction bases with no gene match: 1. This CDR3 region has 16 residues. CDR1 and CDR2 from the germline V gene are PRHDT and FYEKMQ (reference sequence). In nucleotides, the CDR3 is TGTGCCAGCAGCTTGGGACTAGCGGGAGGGGCCGGGGAGCTGTTTTTT. Its translation is CASSLGLAGGAGELFF.

In its sample, this clone was seen a few times. The rearrangement links TRBV10-3 to TRBJ2-3; 8 nucleotides agree with TRBD2. There are 14 residues in the CDR3. In germline, CDR1 is ENHRY, CDR2 SYGVKD. Unmatched junction bases numbered 5, after V lost 0 bases and J lost 9 bases. The CDR3 spells CAISESGSGGTQYF. CDR3 DNA: TGTGCCATCAGTGAGTCAGGGAGCGGGGGAACGCAGTATTTT.

The CDR3 protein is CASSQDSRQNEKLFF. The CDR3 DNA sequence: TGCGCCAGCAGCCAAGATAGCCGGCAGAATGAAAAACTGTTTTTT. The rearrangement joins TRBV4-1 to TRBJ1-4; D call uncertain. Germline CDR1 MGHRA, CDR2 YSYEKL. The CDR3 spans 15 residues. V shed 0 bases and J shed 5 bases, with 10 bases lying between them.

V is TRBV30 and J is TRBJ1-3; a possible D gene is TRBD1 (5 bases). V lost 2 bases and J 4 bases, leaving 12 bases between the germline ends. The CDR3 covers 14 residues. Germline assignment: CDR1 GTSNPN and CDR2 SVGIG (reference sequence). CDR3 loop: CAWSFDSRGNTIYF. CDR3 in DNA: TGTGCCTGGAGTTTCGACAGCAGGGGAAACACCATATATTTT.

This chain connects TRBV24-1 to TRBJ2-1; 13 nucleotides agree with TRBD2. This CDR3 contains 15 residues. Germline-derived CDR1 and CDR2 are KGHDR and SFDVKD. V was pared by 3 bases and J by 9 bases, with 4 bases of the junction left unmatched. The CDR3 bases are TGTGCCACCAGTGATACCGGACTAGCGGGAGTTGAGCAGTTCTTC. Translating gives CATSDTGLAGVEQFF.

This chain uses TRBV28 with TRBJ2-5; 7 bases map to TRBD2. The CDR3 length is 15 residues. The germline V gene has CDR1 MDHEN and CDR2 SYDVKM. The ends lost 2 bases at V and 3 bases at J; junction bases unmatched: 6. The CDR3 sequence: CASSLGGEVEETQYF. The CDR3 nucleotides are TGTGCCAGCAGTTTAGGGGGGGAGGTTGAAGAGACCCAGTACTTC.

The chain recombines TRBV5-5 with TRBJ2-1; 12 bases fit TRBD2. J was trimmed by 2 bases and V by 8 bases; bases with no gene match: 2. The CDR3 is made up of 14 amino acids. Germline V gives CDR1 SGHKS, CDR2 YYEKEE (reference sequence). The CDR3 sequence: CASRTSGTYNEQFF. CDR3 in DNA: TGTGCCAGTCGGACTAGCGGGACCTACAATGAGCAGTTCTTC.

This clone occurred once. The chain has TRBV6-2 or TRBV6-3 and TRBJ1-2; maybe TRBD1 (5 bases). V was cut by 5 bases and J by 5 bases, with 6 bases left in between. Germline V gene lookup returns CDR1 MNHEY and CDR2 SVGEGT. The CDR3 is 11 residues long. The CDR3 DNA reads TGTGCCAGCAGTCGGGGGTATGGCTACACCTTC. It codes for CASSRGYGYTF.

The rearrangement uses TRBV19 and TRBJ2-2, with D possibly TRBD1 on 5 matching bases. Trimming stripped 1 base from V and 1 base from J, with 13 bases between. The germline V gene has CDR1 LNHDA and CDR2 SQIVND (reference sequence). The CDR3 has 17 residues. The CDR3 DNA reads as TGTGCCAGTAGTATAGTCGTGGGGCGTCAGAACACCGGGGAGCTGTTTTTT. Translation gives CASSIVVGRQNTGELFF.

As concerns this clone: Because the CDR3's place on the DNA is in doubt, the DNA is left out and the CDR3 is given as listed by TCRdb. This chain joins TRBV3-1 (or the pseudogene TRBV3-2) and TRBJ1-6. Germline-derived CDR1 and CDR2 are LGHDT and YNNKEL (reference sequence). With termini counted, the CDR3 has 15 amino acids. This CDR3 is CASSPSTFLEAPLHF.

The CDR3 spells CASSQGLHRGQGRNSNQPQHF. The DNA for the CDR3 is TGTGCCAGCAGCCAAGGGTTACATCGTGGGCAGGGTCGAAATAGCAATCAGCCCCAGCATTTT. This sequence joins TRBV3-1 (or the pseudogene TRBV3-2) and TRBJ1-5; D may be TRBD1 (5 bases). V was trimmed by 1 base and J by 0 bases, leaving 25 bases between them. This CDR3 contains 21 residues. Germline values: CDR1 LGHDT, CDR2 YNNKEL (reference sequence).

The chain has TRBV30 and TRBJ2-5; the match to TRBD2 covers 7 bases. V shed 2 bases, J shed 4 bases, and the junction held 4 bases outside the gene matches. The V gene's germline CDR1 is GTSNPN and CDR2 SVGIG (reference sequence). There are 13 residues in the CDR3. CDR3 bases: TGTGCCTGGAGTCACGGCGGGGGAGAGACCCAGTACTTC. Amino acids: CAWSHGGGETQYF.

V gene TRBV28 combines with J gene TRBJ1-2; TRBD1 aligns across 7 bases. The ends lost 4 bases at V and 4 bases at J; junction bases unmatched: 9. Germline V gene lookup returns CDR1 MDHEN and CDR2 SYDVKM. This CDR3 comprises 15 residues. CDR3 region: CASSSPSGTAYGYTF. DNA for the CDR3: TGTGCCAGCAGTTCTCCTTCAGGGACAGCCTATGGCTACACCTTC.

The V call is TRBV7-8, the J call TRBJ2-7, with D possibly being TRBD2 (7 bases). Germline CDR1 SGHVS, CDR2 FQNEAQ. The CDR3 sequence is 14 residues long. Trimming shortened V by 7 bases and J by 1 base, and 14 bases separated the two germline ends. CDR3 DNA sequence: TGTGCCAGCACCCACAGGGAGGGATCCTACGAGCAGTACTTC. Translation: CASTHREGSYEQYF.

The V and J genes are TRBV9 and TRBJ2-7, with 9 positions matching TRBD2. The CDR3 sequence is 13 residues long. Germline CDR1 SGDLS, CDR2 YYNGEE. The trim removed 4 bases at V and 6 bases at J, leaving 5 bases unmatched. This CDR3 reads CASSPGLAGEQYF. In nucleotides, the CDR3 is TGTGCCAGCAGCCCGGGACTAGCTGGCGAGCAGTACTTC. The variable domain in full, with the rest retrieved from reference TRBV9 and TRBJ2-7, is DSGVTQTPKHLITATGQRVTLRCSPRSGDLSVYWYQQSLDQGLQFLIQYYNGEERAKGNILERFSAQQFPDLHSELNLSSLELGDSALYFCASSPGLAGEQYFGPGTRLTVT.

This sequence joins TRBV5-5 and TRBJ1-5; no clear D. Trimming took 3 bases from V and 3 from J, leaving 10 bases between them. The V gene's germline CDR1 is SGHKS and CDR2 YYEKEE (reference sequence). CDR3 size: 14 residues. Here the CDR3 DNA reads TGTGCCAGCAGCTATGGAGGAGACAATCAGCCCCAGCATTTT. Its translation is CASSYGGDNQPQHF. Full variable domain (remainder filled in from reference TRBV5-5 and TRBJ1-5): DAGVTQSPTHLIKTRGQQVTLRCSPISGHKSVSWYQQVLGQGPQFIFQYYEKEERGRGNFPDRFSARQFPNYSSELNVNALLLGDSALYLCASSYGGDNQPQHFGDGTRLSIL.

The chain combines TRBV28 with TRBJ2-7; 8 nucleotides line up with TRBD2. The CDR3 covers 17 residues. Per germline, CDR1 MDHEN and CDR2 SYDVKM. V lost 2 bases, J lost 1 base, and 10 bases stayed unmatched. The CDR3 region is CASSLVASGSLSYEQYF. CDR3 DNA sequence: TGTGCCAGCAGTTTAGTTGCTAGCGGGTCCCTTTCCTACGAGCAGTACTTC.

The sample holds a few counts of this clone. The genes are TRBV5-4 and TRBJ2-7; 9 bases are shared with TRBD2. Germline trimming cut 1 base from V and 3 bases from J; bases unmatched to any gene: 2. Germline V gene lookup returns CDR1 SGHNT and CDR2 YYREEE (reference sequence). The CDR3 covers 14 residues. CDR3 in DNA: TGTGCCAGCAGCTTGAGTAGCGGGAGCTACGAGCAGTACTTC. This sequence encodes CASSLSSGSYEQYF. The whole variable domain, filled in from reference TRBV5-4 and TRBJ2-7, reads ETGVTQSPTHLIKTRGQQVTLRCSSQSGHNTVSWYQQALGQGPQFIFQYYREEENGRGNFPPRFSGLQFPNYSSELNVNALELDDSALYLCASSLSSGSYEQYFGPGTRLTVT.